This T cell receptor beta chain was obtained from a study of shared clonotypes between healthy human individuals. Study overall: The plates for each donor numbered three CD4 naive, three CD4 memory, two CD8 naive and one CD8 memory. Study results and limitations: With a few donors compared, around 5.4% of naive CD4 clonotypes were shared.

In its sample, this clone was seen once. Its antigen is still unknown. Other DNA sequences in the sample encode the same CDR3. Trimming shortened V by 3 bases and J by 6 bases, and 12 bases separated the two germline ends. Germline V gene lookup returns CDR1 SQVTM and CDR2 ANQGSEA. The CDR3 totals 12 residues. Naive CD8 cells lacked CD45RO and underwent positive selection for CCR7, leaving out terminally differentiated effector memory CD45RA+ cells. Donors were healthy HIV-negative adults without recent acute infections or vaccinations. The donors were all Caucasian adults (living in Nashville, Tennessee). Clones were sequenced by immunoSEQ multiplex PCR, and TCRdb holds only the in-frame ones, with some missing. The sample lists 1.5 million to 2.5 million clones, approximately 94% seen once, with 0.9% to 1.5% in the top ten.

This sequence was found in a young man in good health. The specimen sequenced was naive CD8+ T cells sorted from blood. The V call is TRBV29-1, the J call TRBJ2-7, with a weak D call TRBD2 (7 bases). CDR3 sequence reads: CSVEGGGPEQYF. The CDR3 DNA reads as TGCAGCGTTGAGGGAGGGGGGCCCGAGCAGTACTTC.